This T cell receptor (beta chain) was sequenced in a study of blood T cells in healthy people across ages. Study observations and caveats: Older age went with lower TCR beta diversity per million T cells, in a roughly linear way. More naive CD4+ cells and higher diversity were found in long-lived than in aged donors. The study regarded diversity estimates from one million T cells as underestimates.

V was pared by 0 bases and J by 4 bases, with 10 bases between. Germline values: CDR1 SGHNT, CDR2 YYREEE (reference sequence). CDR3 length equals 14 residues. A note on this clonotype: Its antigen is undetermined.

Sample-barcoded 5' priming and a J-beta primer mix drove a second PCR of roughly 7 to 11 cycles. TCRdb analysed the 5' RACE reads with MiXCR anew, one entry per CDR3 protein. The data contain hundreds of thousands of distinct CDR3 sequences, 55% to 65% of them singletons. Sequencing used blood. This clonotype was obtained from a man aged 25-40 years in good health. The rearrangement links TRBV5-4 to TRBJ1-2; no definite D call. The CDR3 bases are TGTGCCAGCAGCTTGGAGGGCAAGCCCTATGGCTACACCTTC. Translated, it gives CASSLEGKPYGYTF. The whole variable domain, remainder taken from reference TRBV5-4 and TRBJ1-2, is ETGVTQSPTHLIKTRGQQVTLRCSSQSGHNTVSWYQQALGQGPQFIFQYYREEENGRGNFPPRFSGLQFPNYSSELNVNALELDDSALYLCASSLEGKPYGYTFGSGTRLTVV.